This TCR beta chain was found in a study of control samples from healthy donors and cancer patients. Assay: immunoSEQ multiplex PCR; the TCRdb copy retains only in-frame clones and omits some. The table lists fewer than 200,000 clones, over 85% of them singletons. Germline CDR1 is MNHNS and CDR2 is SASEGT. Trimming removed 3 bases from V and 3 bases from J, with 9 bases in between. The length of the CDR3 is 14 residues. The sequence derives from a woman aged 60-75 years in good health. The chain couples TRBV6-1 to TRBJ1-5; possible D gene TRBD1, 5 bases. Sequencing was performed on blood. The CDR3 reads CASSENRNNQPQHF. DNA of the CDR3: TGTGCCAGCAGTGAGAACAGGAACAATCAGCCCCAGCATTTT.